One and the same sample provided the 20 T cell receptor beta chains below, sequenced in a study of chemoradiotherapy in HPV16-positive cancers. Clones were sequenced by immunoSEQ multiplex PCR, and TCRdb holds only the in-frame ones, with some missing. Altogether 8,000 to 10,000 clones are present, roughly 85% being singletons, with the ten largest covering about 3%. The sequences come from tumor tissue, collected from a patient who underwent chemoradiotherapy. The receptor source for this set is a human donor with HPV-associated anogenital cancer.

The V call is TRBV5-1, the J call TRBJ2-7, with D possibly being TRBD2 (6 bases). Germline V gene sequence: CDR1 SGHRS, CDR2 YFSETQ. Trimming stripped 1 base from V and 4 bases from J, with 15 bases between. The CDR3 runs to 15 residues. In DNA, the CDR3 is TGCGCCAGCAGCTTGACTCCGGGAGAAGTTTACGAGCAGTACTTC. It translates to CASSLTPGEVYEQYF. The whole variable domain, filled in from reference TRBV5-1 and TRBJ2-7, reads KAGVTQTPRYLIKTRGQQVTLSCSPISGHRSVSWYQQTPGQGLQFLFEYFSETQRNKGNFPGRFSGRQFSNSRSEMNVSTLELGDSALYLCASSLTPGEVYEQYFGPGTRLTVT.

The chain couples TRBV10-1 to TRBJ2-3, with 10 bases identical to TRBD1. The junction had 9 bases not matched to a gene; V was cut back by 5 bases and J by 4 bases. This CDR3 has 16 residues. Germline CDR1 WNHNN, CDR2 SYGVQD (reference sequence). The CDR3 reads CASSSGGTGAADTQYF. The CDR3 coding sequence is TGCGCCAGCAGTTCAGGAGGGACAGGGGCGGCAGATACGCAGTATTTT.

This chain connects TRBV30 to TRBJ1-5; D not certain. The germline CDR1 and CDR2 sequences are GTSNPN and SVGIG (reference sequence). V lost 4 bases, J lost 5 bases, and 12 bases lay in between. The CDR3 spans 13 residues. The CDR3 region is CAWKREEDQPQHF. The CDR3 bases are TGTGCCTGGAAAAGGGAAGAGGATCAGCCCCAGCATTTT.

This sequence joins TRBV15 and TRBJ1-5; no clear D gene. V shed 1 base and J shed 11 bases, with 12 bases lying between them. Per the germline V gene, CDR1 is LNHNV and CDR2 is YYDKDF (reference sequence). This CDR3 region has 13 residues. DNA of the CDR3: TGTGCCACCAGCAGAGGACTTGGTGGGACCCAGCATTTT. Residues: CATSRGLGGTQHF. The full variable domain, its missing parts supplied by reference TRBV15 and TRBJ1-5, is DAMVIQNPRYQVTQFGKPVTLSCSQTLNHNVMYWYQQKSSQAPKLLFHYYDKDFNNEADTPDNFQSRRPNTSFCFLDIRSPGLGDTAMYLCATSRGLGGTQHFGDGTRLSIL.

This sequence joins TRBV13 and TRBJ1-1; D remains ambiguous. The CDR3 extends over 13 amino acids. Trimming pared 0 bases from V and 11 bases from J, leaving 13 bases between. Germline values: CDR1 PRHDT, CDR2 FYEKMQ (reference sequence). CDR3 coding DNA: TGTGCCAGCAGCTTAGGGGGCCTCAACCGGGCTTTCTTT. Its translation: CASSLGGLNRAFF.

The chain joins TRBV6-5 to TRBJ1-2; the match to TRBD1 covers 7 bases. CDR1 is MNHEY, CDR2 SVGAGI, per germline. The CDR3 runs 13 residues. The V and J ends lost 7 bases and 4 bases, in that order; junction bases with no gene match: 6. This chain's CDR3 is CASTYDRAYGYTF. Here the CDR3 DNA reads TGTGCCAGCACCTACGACAGGGCCTATGGCTACACCTTC.

This rearrangement joins TRBV18 to TRBJ2-1, with 7 nucleotides matching TRBD2. V trimming: 2 bases; J trimming: 7 bases; junction bases outside the gene matches: 2. The CDR3 is 13 amino acids. Germline V lookup: CDR1 KGHSH, CDR2 LQKENI. In nucleotides, the CDR3 is TGTGCCAGCTCACCAGCTAGCGGTAATGAGCAGTTCTTC. Amino acid sequence: CASSPASGNEQFF.

This rearrangement joins TRBV30 to TRBJ1-6; 11 positions agree with TRBD1. With 7 bases clipped from V and 9 bases from J, the junction kept 17 bases outside the gene matches. From germline, CDR1 is GTSNPN and CDR2 SVGIG (reference sequence). The CDR3 totals 17 residues. Written as DNA, the CDR3 is TGTGCCTCGAGGTCCCGGACAGGGGGCACCCGGGGTTCACCCCTCCACTTT. Its translation: CASRSRTGGTRGSPLHF.

The chain has TRBV28 and TRBJ2-3, with 10 nucleotides matching TRBD1. After removal of 6 bases from V and 4 bases from J, the junction contained 10 bases not matched to a gene. CDR1 and CDR2 from the germline V gene are MDHEN and SYDVKM. The CDR3 totals 16 residues. The CDR3 nucleotides are TGTGCCAGCAGACCCCTAGAGACAGGGGGCGCAGATACGCAGTATTTT. This encodes CASRPLETGGADTQYF. Together with reference TRBV28 and TRBJ2-3, the CDR3 gives the full variable domain: DVKVTQSSRYLVKRTGEKVFLECVQDMDHENMFWYRQDPGLGLRLIYFSYDVKMKEKGDIPEGYSVSREKKERFSLILESASTNQTSMYLCASRPLETGGADTQYFGPGTRLTVL.

The chain uses TRBV7-6 and TRBJ2-2, with D perhaps TRBD1 (5 bases). The germline V gene has CDR1 SGHVS and CDR2 FNYEAQ. V lost 8 bases and J 4 bases, leaving 11 bases between the germline ends. The length of the CDR3 is 13 residues. CDR3 DNA sequence: TGTGCCAGCGGACCTAGGGGCACCGGGGAGCTGTTTTTT. It translates to CASGPRGTGELFF.

This clone has more than one count but fewer than ten. This chain links TRBV7-2 with TRBJ1-5, with a weak D call TRBD1 (6 bases). Trimming stripped 3 bases from V and 1 base from J, with 10 bases between. Looked up from germline, CDR1 is SGHTA and CDR2 is FQGNSA. This CDR3 contains 15 residues. This CDR3 reads CASSFMGASNQPQHF. CDR3 nucleotide sequence: TGTGCCAGCAGCTTTATGGGGGCGAGCAATCAGCCCCAGCATTTT.

The chain joins TRBV5-1 to TRBJ2-7; D gene unclear. Germline assignment: CDR1 SGHRS and CDR2 YFSETQ. The CDR3 spans 14 residues. Trimming removed 2 bases from V and 3 bases from J, with 12 bases in between. The CDR3 DNA reads TGCGCCAGCAGCTTCCGGGCCTCTGGCTACGAGCAGTACTTC. It encodes CASSFRASGYEQYF.

The V and J genes are TRBV19 and TRBJ1-1, with D possibly being TRBD1 (6 bases). CDR3 length: 16 residues. CDR1 is LNHDA, CDR2 SQIVND, per germline (reference sequence). V dropped 3 bases and J dropped 0 bases, with 14 bases sitting between them. The CDR3 nucleotides read TGTGCCAGTAGTATTTGGGGGGGGGCGATGAACACTGAAGCTTTCTTT. As protein: CASSIWGGAMNTEAFF.

The gene calls are TRBV4-1 and TRBJ2-1; possibly TRBD1 for D (5 bases). V lost 4 bases and J 0 bases, leaving 13 bases between the germline ends. The CDR3 is 16 residues long. The germline gives CDR1 MGHRA, CDR2 YSYEKL. This CDR3 reads CASSLNTGSSYNEQFF. The CDR3 nucleotides read TGCGCCAGCAGCCTAAACACAGGAAGCTCCTACAATGAGCAGTTCTTC.

The chain joins TRBV11-2 to TRBJ1-2, with D possibly being TRBD1 (5 bases). From germline, CDR1 is SGHAT and CDR2 FQNNGV. Trimming left V 2 bases short and J 4 bases short, with 11 bases between. This CDR3 comprises 14 residues. DNA for the CDR3: TGTGCCAGCAGCTTAATCCAAGGGGCCTATGGCTACACCTTC. Protein sequence: CASSLIQGAYGYTF.

This chain connects TRBV5-1 to TRBJ2-1; 9 positions match TRBD1. CDR3 length equals 14 residues. Germline V gene sequence: CDR1 SGHRS, CDR2 YFSETQ. Trimming at V came to 5 bases and at J to 8 bases, leaving 8 bases not matched to a gene. In DNA, the CDR3 is TGCGCCAGCAGTCCGGAACAGGGGGCCTATGAGCAGTTCTTC. Its protein product is CASSPEQGAYEQFF.

The chain couples TRBV11-2 to TRBJ2-7; 8 bases are shared with TRBD2. Trimming removed 3 bases from V and 4 bases from J; junction bases left unmatched: 5. The CDR3 is 14 residues long. Per the germline V gene, CDR1 is SGHAT and CDR2 is FQNNGV. As DNA, the CDR3 is TGTGCCAGCAGCTTCTCTTCGGGGGGGTACGAGCAGTACTTC. Translation: CASSFSSGGYEQYF.

V usage is TRBV5-1 and J usage is TRBJ2-2; D assignment may be TRBD1 or TRBD2 (5 bases each). Looked up from germline, CDR1 is SGHRS and CDR2 is YFSETQ. CDR3 size: 15 residues. Trimming took off 0 bases at V and 6 bases at J, with 12 bases between the two ends. The CDR3 is CASSLVGPPAGELFF. CDR3 DNA sequence: TGCGCCAGCAGCTTGGTGGGACCTCCGGCCGGGGAGCTGTTTTTT.

This chain joins TRBV2 and TRBJ1-6; D is undetermined. In germline, CDR1 is SNHLY, CDR2 FYNNEI. V was pared by 3 bases and J by 7 bases, with 13 bases between. The CDR3 is 15 residues long. CDR3 region: CASSDTPTRNSPLHF. In DNA form, the CDR3 reads TGTGCCAGCAGTGACACCCCCACACGCAATTCACCCCTCCACTTT.

V usage is TRBV25-1 and J usage is TRBJ2-1; 7 positions match TRBD2. This CDR3 region has 15 residues. After removal of 7 bases from V and 4 bases from J, the junction contained 10 bases not matched to a gene. In germline, CDR1 is MGHDK, CDR2 SYGVNS. CDR3 residues: CASTPGGRGYNEQFF. The DNA of the CDR3 is TGTGCCAGCACCCCCGGCGGGCGGGGGTACAATGAGCAGTTCTTC.